A selection of T cell receptor beta chains follows, all from one sample in a study of long-term antiretroviral therapy in people with HIV. Clones were sequenced by immunoSEQ multiplex PCR, and TCRdb holds only the in-frame ones, with some missing. This table has tens of thousands of clones, 90% to 95% appearing once. Specimen: unsorted PBMCs, collected 4.1 years after starting antiretroviral therapy. These receptors came from a woman aged 45 to 65 with HIV. Both conserved end residues are part of each CDR3. D genes are given only for firm matches. A row's size may be missing; if present it is once, few, many or a size class.

V gene	clone size	D gene	J gene	CDR3 DNA	CDR3 protein
TRBV7-7	NA	NA	TRBJ2-1	TGTGCTAGCAGCTTAAACGGAGAGAGTATGGGGGAGCAGTTCTTC	CASSLNGESMGEQFF
TRBV7-6	NA	TRBD2	TRBJ2-3	TGTGCCAGCAGCTCAGGACTAGCTAGCACAGATACGCAGTATTTT	CASSSGLASTDTQYF
TRBV7-2	NA	TRBD2	TRBJ2-1	TGTGCCAGCAGCTTAATGACTAGCGGGAATGAGCAGTTCTTC	CASSLMTSGNEQFF
TRBV10-3	NA	TRBD1	TRBJ2-5	TGTGCCATCAGTGAGTCGTGGGGACAGGGCGTAGAGACCCAGTACTTC	CAISESWGQGVETQYF
TRBV10-3	NA	NA	TRBJ1-4	TGTGCCATCAGTGAGTCTGCTGGGAATGAAAAACTGTTTTTT	CAISESAGNEKLFF
TRBV10-3	NA	TRBD2	TRBJ2-3	TGTGCCATCAGCGCCCTCTCGCGGCTAGCGGGGGTTACTAGCACAGATACGCAGTATTTT	CAISALSRLAGVTSTDTQYF
TRBV7-3	few	NA	TRBJ2-3	TGTGCCAGCAGCTTAGCGGGACGGAACACAGATACGCAGTATTTT	CASSLAGRNTDTQYF
TRBV6-6	NA	NA	TRBJ1-3	TGTGCCAGCAGTTACTCTTTTGGGGCCTCTGGAAACACCATATATTTT	CASSYSFGASGNTIYF
TRBV6-5	NA	TRBD1	TRBJ1-2	TGTGCCTCCCGGGACAGGGGCGGCTATGGCTACACCTTC	CASRDRGGYGYTF
TRBV2	NA	NA	TRBJ2-3	TGTGCCAGCAAATGGACCAGCACAGATACGCAGTATTTT	CASKWTSTDTQYF
TRBV11-2	NA	NA	TRBJ1-2	TGTGCCAGCAGCTTCTCATCAGGCTATGGCTACACCTTC	CASSFSSGYGYTF
TRBV2	NA	TRBD1	TRBJ2-1	TGTGCCAGCAGGGGACAGGCGAGCTCCTACAATGAGCAGTTCTTC	CASRGQASSYNEQFF
TRBV14	NA	NA	TRBJ1-2	TGTGCCAGCAGCCAATTTGCCTCTAACTATGGCTACACCTTC	CASSQFASNYGYTF
TRBV14	NA	NA	TRBJ1-2	TGTGCCAGCAGCTCAGGAAGCTCTGGCTACACCTTC	CASSSGSSGYTF
TRBV30	NA	NA	TRBJ2-7	TGTGCCTGGAGGACGGGAGTCTACGAGCAGTACTTC	CAWRTGVYEQYF
TRBV9	NA	NA	TRBJ2-3	TGTGCCAGCAGCGGTTCGGGGGATACGCAGTATTTT	CASSGSGDTQYF
TRBV7-2	NA	NA	TRBJ2-7	TGTGCCAGCAGCTTAGAGGGGACGACAAAATACGAGCAGTACTTC	CASSLEGTTKYEQYF
TRBV30	NA	NA	TRBJ2-1	TGTGCCTGGAGTGTTAATGAGCAGTTCTTC	CAWSVNEQFF
TRBV11-1	NA	TRBD1	TRBJ2-7	TGTGCCAGCAGCTTAAGGACAGGGGCGAGCGAGCAGTACTTC	CASSLRTGASEQYF
TRBV4-1	NA	TRBD1	TRBJ1-2	TGCGCCAGCAGCGAAGTCAGGGGGGGCTACACCTTC	CASSEVRGGYTF
TRBV27	NA	NA	TRBJ2-2	TGTGCCAGCAGTTACACTGCCCGAACAAACACCGGGGAGCTGTTTTTT	CASSYTARTNTGELFF
TRBV11-2	NA	NA	TRBJ2-7	TGTGCCAGCAGCTTAGGCCTTACCCGGGACACAAACTACGAGCAGTACTTC	CASSLGLTRDTNYEQYF
TRBV4-2	NA	NA	TRBJ2-2	TGTGCCAGCAGCCGGGGGTTAACCAACACCGGGGAGCTGTTTTTT	CASSRGLTNTGELFF
TRBV19	NA	TRBD2	TRBJ2-1	TGTGCCAGTAGATGGCGGGGGGGTCAGCGTGAGCAGTTCTTC	CASRWRGGQREQFF
TRBV6-4	once	NA	TRBJ2-5	TGTGCCAGCAGTGACCAGGCCCGCGGAACCCAGTACTTC	CASSDQARGTQYF
TRBV12-5	NA	NA	TRBJ2-2	TGTGCTAGTGGTTTGACGGCAGCGAACACCGGGGAGCTGTTTTTT	CASGLTAANTGELFF
TRBV5-1	NA	NA	TRBJ1-1	TGCGCCAGCAGCTTGGCGACGGGGGCTGAAGCTTTCTTT	CASSLATGAEAFF
TRBV7-9	NA	NA	TRBJ1-1	TGTGCCAGCAGCTTAGAGACAGGAGCCACTGAAGCTTTCTTT	CASSLETGATEAFF
TRBV5-1	NA	NA	TRBJ2-7	TGCGCCAGCAGCCCGGCCGGGGGCTCATCCTACGAGCAGTACTTC	CASSPAGGSSYEQYF
TRBV2	once	TRBD2	TRBJ2-4	TGTGCCAGCACTCCGACTAGCGGGGGGGTAGCCAAAAACATTCAGTACTTC	CASTPTSGGVAKNIQYF
TRBV27	NA	TRBD1	TRBJ1-2	TGTGCCAGCAGTATGACAGGGGGATATGGCTACACCTTC	CASSMTGGYGYTF
TRBV11-2	NA	NA	TRBJ2-5	TGTGCCAGCAGCTTAGACAGGGAAGAGACCCAGTACTTC	CASSLDREETQYF
TRBV7-2	once	TRBD1	TRBJ1-3	TGTGCCAGCAGCCCTCGACAGGGACCAGGAAACACCATATATTTT	CASSPRQGPGNTIYF
TRBV12-5	NA	NA	TRBJ2-3	TGTGCTAGTGGTTCGGGATCGTGGCAGGACATCACAGATACGCAGTATTTT	CASGSGSWQDITDTQYF
TRBV4-1	NA	NA	TRBJ1-1	TGCGCCAGCAGCCAAGATTCGGCGACGACGAACACTGAAGCTTTCTTT	CASSQDSATTNTEAFF
TRBV7-3	NA	NA	TRBJ2-2	TGTGCCAGCAGCTTAATGGGTCGCGACGGGGAGCTGTTTTTT	CASSLMGRDGELFF
TRBV7-9	medium-sized	NA	TRBJ2-7	TGTGCCAGCAGGACAGGACAGTTCCCCTACGAGCAGTACTTC	CASRTGQFPYEQYF
TRBV6-1	NA	NA	TRBJ1-1	TGTGCCAGCAGTGAAAGGGGGGAAATGAACACTGAAGCTTTCTTT	CASSERGEMNTEAFF
TRBV5-1	NA	NA	TRBJ1-4	TGCGCCAGCAGCTCTGGACAGCGAGCAACTAATGAAAAACTGTTTTTT	CASSSGQRATNEKLFF
TRBV7-8	NA	NA	TRBJ2-4	TGTGCCAGCAGCTTAGATGGCCTCCGCACCAAAAACATTCAGTACTTC	CASSLDGLRTKNIQYF